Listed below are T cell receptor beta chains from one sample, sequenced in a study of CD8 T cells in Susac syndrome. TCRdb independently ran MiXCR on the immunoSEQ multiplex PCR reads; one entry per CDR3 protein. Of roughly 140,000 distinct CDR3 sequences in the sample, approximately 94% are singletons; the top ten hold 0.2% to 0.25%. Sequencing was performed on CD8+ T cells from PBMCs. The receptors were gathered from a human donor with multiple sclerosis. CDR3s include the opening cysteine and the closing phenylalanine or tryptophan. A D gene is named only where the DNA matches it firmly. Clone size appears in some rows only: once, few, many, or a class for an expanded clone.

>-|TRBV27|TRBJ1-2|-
TGTGCCAGCAGTCGGAGGGGACTATATGGCTACACCTTC
CASSRRGLYGYTF
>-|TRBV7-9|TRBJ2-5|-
TGTGCCAGCAGCATTATGGAAGAGACCCAGTACTTC
CASSIMEETQYF
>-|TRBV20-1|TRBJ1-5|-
TGCAGTGCTAGAGATAGGAACATCGAACAGCCCCAGCATTTT
CSARDRNIEQPQHF
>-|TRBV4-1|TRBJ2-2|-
TGCGCCAGCAGCCAAGAAGGGACCACCGGGGAGCTGTTTTTT
CASSQEGTTGELFF
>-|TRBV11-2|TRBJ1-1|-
TGTGCCAGCAGCCAAGGTACAGGGTACACTGAAGCTTTCTTT
CASSQGTGYTEAFF
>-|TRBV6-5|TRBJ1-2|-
TGTGCCAGCAGTTACGGTTTCGGAGACGGCTACACCTTC
CASSYGFGDGYTF
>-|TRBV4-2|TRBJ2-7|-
TGTGCCAGCAGCCAGGCACTCACCTACGAGCAGTACTTC
CASSQALTYEQYF
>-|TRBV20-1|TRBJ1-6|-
TGCAGTGCTGACCAGACGGCCCTGATGGAAGGAGTGGTCCACTTT
CSADQTALMEGVVHF
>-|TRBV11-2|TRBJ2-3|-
TGTGCCAGCAGCCGGTTGTCCAGCACAGATACGCAGTATTTT
CASSRLSSTDTQYF
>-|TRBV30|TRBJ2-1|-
TGTGCCTGGGGTACAGGGAGCTCCTACAATGAGCAGTTCTTC
CAWGTGSSYNEQFF
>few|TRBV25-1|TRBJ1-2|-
TGTGCCAGCAGTGGTGGCTATGGCTACACCTTC
CASSGGYGYTF
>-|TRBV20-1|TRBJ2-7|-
TGCAGTGCTTTCCGCCCTAGGGGGGCCTACGAGCAGTACTTC
CSAFRPRGAYEQYF
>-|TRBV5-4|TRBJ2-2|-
TGTGCCGAAAAATATTCCACCGGGGAGCTGTTTTTT
CAEKYSTGELFF
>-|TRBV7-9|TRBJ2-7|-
TGTGCCAGCAGCGGATTGGGGCTTCGCCCCTACGAGCAGTACTTC
CASSGLGLRPYEQYF
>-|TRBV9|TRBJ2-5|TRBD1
TGTGCCAGCAGCCCCACCGGGACAGGGCGTGGAGAGACCCAGTACTTC
CASSPTGTGRGETQYF
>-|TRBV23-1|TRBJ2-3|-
TGCGCCAGCAGTCAGTACACAGATACGCAGTATTTT
CASSQYTDTQYF
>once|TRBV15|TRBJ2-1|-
TGTGCCACCAGCACCAGGATTTCCTACAATGAGCAGTTCTTC
CATSTRISYNEQFF
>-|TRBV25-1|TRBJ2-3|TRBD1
TGTGCCAGCAGTGAATCCCGAGGACAGGGCACAGATACGCAGTATTTT
CASSESRGQGTDTQYF
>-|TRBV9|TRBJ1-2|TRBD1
TGTGCCAGCAGCGCCCGGGACAGGGCCCATGGCTACACCTTC
CASSARDRAHGYTF
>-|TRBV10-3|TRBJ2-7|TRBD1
TGTGCCACCTTGACAGGGGCCTACGAGCAGTACTTC
CATLTGAYEQYF
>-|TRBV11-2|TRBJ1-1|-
TGTGCCAGCAGCTTAGTTTGGAACACTGAAGCTTTCTTT
CASSLVWNTEAFF
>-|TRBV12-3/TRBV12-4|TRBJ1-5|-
TGTGCCAGCAGTTTAGGCGAGGGTCAGCCCCAGCATTTT
CASSLGEGQPQHF
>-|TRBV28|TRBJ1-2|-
TGTGCCAGCAGTTCCTGGACAGTAGGGTATGGCTACACCTTC
CASSSWTVGYGYTF
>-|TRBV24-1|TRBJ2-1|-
TGTGCCACCAGTGATTACAATGAGCAGTTCTTC
CATSDYNEQFF
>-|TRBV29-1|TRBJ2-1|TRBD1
TGCAGCGTCATCGACAGGGGGCCGTTCTTC
CSVIDRGPFF
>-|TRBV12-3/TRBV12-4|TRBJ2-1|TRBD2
TGTGCCAGCAGCACTAGTCATAGCGGGAGTGAGCAGTTCTTC
CASSTSHSGSEQFF
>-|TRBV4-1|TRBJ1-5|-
TGCGCCAGCAGCCATACCCGGGAAGGACTTAGCAATCAGCCCCAGCATTTT
CASSHTREGLSNQPQHF
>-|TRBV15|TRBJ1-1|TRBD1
TGTGCCACCAGCAGATCGGACAGGGTGTCTGAAGCTTTCTTT
CATSRSDRVSEAFF
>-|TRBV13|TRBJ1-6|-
TGTGCCAGCACCCAAGGGCGGTCCCTTAGGGCCCTCCACTTT
CASTQGRSLRALHF
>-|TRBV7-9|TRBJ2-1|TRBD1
TGTGCCAGCAGCCCCGGACAGGAGAGCGAGCAGTTCTTC
CASSPGQESEQFF
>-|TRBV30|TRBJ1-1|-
TGTGCCTGGGCACAGGGAAACACTGAAGCTTTCTTT
CAWAQGNTEAFF
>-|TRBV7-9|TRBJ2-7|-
TGTGCCAGCAGCCCCGGGGGTGTCTACGAGCAGTACTTC
CASSPGGVYEQYF
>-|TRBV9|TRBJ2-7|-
TGTGCCAGCAGCCCTCAAAGGTCCTACGAGCAGTACTTC
CASSPQRSYEQYF
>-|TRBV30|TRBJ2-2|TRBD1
TGTGCCTGGAGTGTAAGCTTCCGGGACAGGGTCTTCGGAACCGGGGAGCTGTTTTTT
CAWSVSFRDRVFGTGELFF
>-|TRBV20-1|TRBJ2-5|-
TGCAGTGCTAGAGGGCTAGCTGGAGAGACCCAGTACTTC
CSARGLAGETQYF
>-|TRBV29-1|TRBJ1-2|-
TGCAGCGTCCCAAGCCGTTGGGGAGGCTACACCTTC
CSVPSRWGGYTF
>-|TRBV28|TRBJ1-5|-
TGTGCCAGCAGTTCCCGGATGGGGCAGCCCCAGCATTTT
CASSSRMGQPQHF